This TCR beta chain stems from a study of human T cells and chemical hapten exposure. MiXCR was run by TCRdb on the RACE reads, yielding one entry per CDR3 protein. The sample consists of 62,000 or so distinct CDR3 sequences, roughly 9.8% of them appearing once. The CDR3 covers 14 residues. The germline V gene has CDR1 SGHTA and CDR2 FQGNSA. V lost 5 bases and J 7 bases, leaving 15 bases between the germline ends. Time point reported: pre-sensitization, week 0. Sample treatment: therapeutic diphenylcyclopropenone sensitization with weekly scalp DPC. This TCR derives from a woman between 50 and 59 years old with alopecia areata. Some clones in this sample may be carry-over from other donors' samples. The source was whole blood, collected in connection with sensitization to the hapten diphenylcyclopropenone (DPC). The rearrangement uses TRBV7-2 and TRBJ1-5; D might be TRBD1 (6 bases). CDR3 amino acids: CASSMGGDWQPQHF. For the CDR3, the DNA is TGTGCCAGCAGCATGGGGGGCGATTGGCAGCCCCAGCATTTT.